These 21 T cell receptor beta chains were sequenced from one sample in a study of CD8+ T cells in alopecia areata. Treatment reported: oral pan-JAK inhibitor, 5-10 mg twice daily. Isolated RNA was reverse transcribed into cDNA used as the sequencing template. Clones were read by immunoSEQ multiplex PCR, and TCRdb kept only the in-frame ones, dropping some. This sample has hundreds of thousands of clones, with 45% to 70% found just once. Sequenced here: CD4+ T cells sorted from blood, sampled around week 54, from a patient treated with tofacitinib. The receptors were gathered from a human donor with alopecia areata.

This chain connects TRBV29-1 to TRBJ2-3, with no clear D. The CDR3 is 13 amino acids. CDR1 and CDR2 from the germline V gene are SQVTM and ANQGSEA. The ends were cut back, 4 bases at V and 2 bases at J, with 10 bases in the middle. CDR3 loop: CSVVDSYTDTQYF. CDR3 nucleotide sequence: TGCAGCGTTGTTGATAGCTACACAGATACGCAGTATTTT.

The genes are TRBV7-2 and TRBJ2-2; no firm D call. This CDR3 is built from 15 residues. Trimming pared 3 bases from V and 1 base from J, leaving 9 bases between. Germline CDR1 and CDR2: SGHTA and FQGNSA. Here the CDR3 reads CASSLRLLNTGELFF. The CDR3 DNA reads as TGTGCCAGCAGCTTGAGACTCTTGAACACCGGGGAGCTGTTTTTT.

V usage is TRBV20-1 and J usage is TRBJ2-1; the D is unclear. Looked up from germline, CDR1 is DFQATT and CDR2 is SNEGSKA (reference sequence). There are 10 residues in the CDR3. V was cut by 4 bases and J by 7 bases, with 5 bases left in between. CDR3 nucleotides: TGCAGTGCTATGGGTAATGAGCAGTTCTTC. It specifies CSAMGNEQFF.

The chain links TRBV6-5 to TRBJ2-1; 8 bases match TRBD2. Germline values: CDR1 MNHEY, CDR2 SVGAGI. The CDR3 has 13 residues. Losses at the gene ends were 6 bases for V and 7 bases for J; bases not matched to a gene: 5. In nucleotides, the CDR3 is TGTGCCAGCAGGGCGGGGGGTCGGAATGAGCAGTTCTTC. Protein product: CASRAGGRNEQFF.

The chain combines TRBV15 with TRBJ2-5; a weak D match, TRBD2 (5 bases). The V end was cut by 3 bases, the J end by 3 bases, with 8 bases between. Germline lookup yields CDR1 LNHNV and CDR2 YYDKDF (reference sequence). The CDR3 is made up of 13 amino acids. CDR3 residues: CATSRRAEETQYF. CDR3 DNA sequence: TGTGCCACCAGCAGGAGGGCGGAAGAGACCCAGTACTTC. The whole variable domain, remainder taken from reference TRBV15 and TRBJ2-5, is DAMVIQNPRYQVTQFGKPVTLSCSQTLNHNVMYWYQQKSSQAPKLLFHYYDKDFNNEADTPDNFQSRRPNTSFCFLDIRSPGLGDTAMYLCATSRRAEETQYFGPGTRLLVL.

This clone was found a few times. This sequence joins TRBV4-3 and TRBJ2-3; TRBD1 agrees at 10 bases. CDR1 and CDR2 (germline): LGHNA, YSLEER. With 1 base clipped from V and 0 bases from J, the junction kept 10 bases outside the gene matches. This CDR3 contains 19 residues. The CDR3 nucleotides are TGCGCCAGCAGCCAAGCTTCGGGACAGGGGTTCCCGAGCACAGATACGCAGTATTTT. Protein: CASSQASGQGFPSTDTQYF.

The rearrangement uses TRBV30 and TRBJ1-1; the match to TRBD1 covers 11 bases. The germline CDR1 and CDR2 sequences are GTSNPN and SVGIG (reference sequence). V was pared by 3 bases and J by 11 bases, with 14 bases of the junction left unmatched. This CDR3 contains 15 residues. CDR3 residues: CAWSRPGQGVDKAFF. DNA for the CDR3: TGTGCCTGGAGCCGTCCGGGACAGGGGGTGGATAAGGCTTTCTTT.

The chain carries TRBV5-1 and TRBJ2-5; tentatively, D is TRBD1 (5 bases). Germline-derived CDR1 and CDR2 are SGHRS and YFSETQ. The CDR3 contains 14 residues. Deletions cut 0 bases from V and 1 base from J, with 7 bases between. CDR3 DNA: TGCGCCAGCAGCTTGGGCGACAGCCAAGAGACCCAGTACTTC. This translates into CASSLGDSQETQYF.

This clone was seen just once. In nucleotides, the CDR3 is TGCGCCAGCAGCCAAGATCCCGGGGTCAGCTCCTATAATTCACCCCTCCACTTT. The encoded protein is CASSQDPGVSSYNSPLHF. J is TRBJ1-6 and V is TRBV4-3; no clear D. The CDR3 consists of 18 residues. V lost 0 bases to trimming and J lost 0 bases, with 12 bases between them. Germline CDR1 is LGHNA and CDR2 is YSLEER.

This clone was picked up a small number of times. V is TRBV10-3 and J is TRBJ2-3, with a tentative D call TRBD2 (7 bases). CDR1 is ENHRY, CDR2 SYGVKD, per germline. Between the trimmed V and J ends, which lost 10 bases and 4 bases, there was a span of 18 bases. The CDR3 spans 14 residues. The chain's CDR3 is CATYDGGRADTQYF. CDR3 in DNA: TGTGCCACCTATGACGGGGGGCGGGCAGATACGCAGTATTTT.

The rearrangement links TRBV5-1 to TRBJ2-5, with D possibly being TRBD2 (5 bases). From germline, CDR1 is SGHRS and CDR2 YFSETQ. The V end lost 1 base, the J end lost 5 bases, and 12 bases lay between the germline ends. CDR3 length: 14 residues. The DNA for the CDR3 is TGCGCCAGCAGCTTGATCGGAGGATCGGAGACCCAGTACTTC. It encodes CASSLIGGSETQYF.

A few counts support this clone. The chain is built from TRBV7-9 and TRBJ2-2; a weak D match, TRBD1 (6 bases). Germline-derived CDR1 and CDR2 are SEHNR and FQNEAQ (reference sequence). This CDR3 has 18 amino acids. The V end lost 5 bases, the J end lost 0 bases, and 19 bases lay between the germline ends. CDR3 loop: CASSPTGTTHSNTGELFF. Here the CDR3 DNA reads TGTGCCAGCAGCCCTACCGGGACAACTCACTCGAACACCGGGGAGCTGTTTTTT.

V and J are TRBV5-4 and TRBJ2-3; D is perhaps TRBD2 (6 bases). Trimming pared 3 bases from V and 6 bases from J, leaving 17 bases between. The V gene's germline CDR1 is SGHNT and CDR2 YYREEE (reference sequence). CDR3 length equals 15 residues. DNA for the CDR3: TGTGCCAGCAGCTCTCCTCGGGACTTTGCCGATACGCAGTATTTT. Protein: CASSSPRDFADTQYF.

The chain carries TRBV30 and TRBJ2-5; 10 nucleotides match TRBD2. This CDR3 contains 15 residues. V lost 0 bases, J lost 5 bases, and 6 bases stayed unmatched. The germline V gene encodes CDR1 GTSNPN and CDR2 SVGIG (reference sequence). The CDR3 spells CAWSVGAGGPETQYF. The DNA of the CDR3 is TGTGCCTGGAGTGTAGGAGCGGGGGGGCCTGAGACCCAGTACTTC.

The gene calls are TRBV29-1 and TRBJ1-2; TRBD1 agrees at 9 bases. The CDR3 length is 14 residues. After removal of 4 bases from V and 4 bases from J, the junction contained 7 bases not matched to a gene. The V gene's germline CDR1 is SQVTM and CDR2 ANQGSEA. In DNA, the CDR3 is TGCAGCGTTGCCGCCGGGACAGGGTCCTATGGCTACACCTTC. It yields the protein CSVAAGTGSYGYTF. Full variable domain (remainder filled in from reference TRBV29-1 and TRBJ1-2): SAVISQKPSRDICQRGTSLTIQCQVDSQVTMMFWYRQQPGQSLTLIATANQGSEATYESGFVIDKFPISRPNLTFSTLTVSNMSPEDSSIYLCSVAAGTGSYGYTFGSGTRLTVV.

This clone has only a few counts. The V call is TRBV6-5, the J call TRBJ1-3; a possible D gene is TRBD1 (5 bases). Germline lookup yields CDR1 MNHEY and CDR2 SVGAGI. V lost 6 bases, J lost 4 bases, and 13 bases lay in between. The CDR3 loop spans 14 amino acids. CDR3 coding DNA: TGTGCCAGCAGGTTGAGAGGGGACGGAAACACCATATATTTT. This translates into CASRLRGDGNTIYF.

This clone turned up a few times. The V and J genes are TRBV4-1 and TRBJ1-2, with a possible D match to TRBD1 (6 bases). The ends were cut back, 6 bases at V and 2 bases at J, with 7 bases in the middle. CDR1 and CDR2 (germline): MGHRA, YSYEKL. This CDR3 has 12 residues. This CDR3 reads CASRGGNYGYTF. DNA of the CDR3: TGCGCCAGCAGAGGGGGAAACTATGGCTACACCTTC.

The chain couples TRBV30 to TRBJ2-7; D unresolved. Germline values: CDR1 GTSNPN, CDR2 SVGIG (reference sequence). The length of the CDR3 is 12 residues. The ends were cut back, 2 bases at V and 4 bases at J, with 9 bases in the middle. CDR3 loop: CAWSLQIYEQYF. Here the CDR3 DNA reads TGTGCCTGGAGTTTACAGATTTACGAGCAGTACTTC.

This chain uses TRBV30 with TRBJ1-6; D uncertain. The CDR3 length is 14 residues. Trimming removed 4 bases at V and 9 bases at J, with 16 bases between. The germline gives CDR1 GTSNPN, CDR2 SVGIG (reference sequence). As DNA, the CDR3 is TGTGCCTGGAAATCTCGTGGTGCAGGTTCACCCCTCCACTTT. Its protein is CAWKSRGAGSPLHF.

This chain links TRBV29-1 with TRBJ1-3; D not certain. Trimming took 6 bases from V and 2 from J, leaving 8 bases between them. Looked up from germline, CDR1 is SQVTM and CDR2 is ANQGSEA. The CDR3 spans 12 residues. CDR3 region: CSVRTTGNTIYF. In DNA form, the CDR3 reads TGCAGCGTGCGGACCACTGGAAACACCATATATTTT.

This clone came up a few times. The chain employs TRBV29-1 and TRBJ2-5; tentatively, D is TRBD1 (7 bases). The CDR3 runs to 14 residues. V gave up 4 bases and J gave up 5 bases, with 17 bases separating them. The germline gives CDR1 SQVTM, CDR2 ANQGSEA. The CDR3: CSVAGRGDVETQYF. DNA of the CDR3: TGCAGCGTTGCTGGCAGGGGGGATGTGGAGACCCAGTACTTC. Looking up the rest from reference TRBV29-1 and TRBJ2-5 gives the full variable domain: SAVISQKPSRDICQRGTSLTIQCQVDSQVTMMFWYRQQPGQSLTLIATANQGSEATYESGFVIDKFPISRPNLTFSTLTVSNMSPEDSSIYLCSVAGRGDVETQYFGPGTRLLVL.